Detailed here is one T cell receptor (beta chain). This clone was found once. No antigen is known for it. No base quality information exists; no much larger clone differs at one position. The library relied on the immunoSEQ multiplex PCR assay. The authors' analysis ran thus. Clones were defined as neoantigen-specific by significant expansion to the relevant peptide and no significant expansion to any other tested peptide. TCRdb took over this immuneACCESS table, retaining in-frame rearrangements with V and J assigned. Such tables are incomplete; in checked studies, under half of the missing clones stem from an unresolved V gene, and the remainder is unexplained. V, J and clone size are those of that table, while D and trimming were read from the DNA. In this sample the table shows over 13,000 clones, 85% to 90% of which occur a single time. About an eighth of the sample is in the top ten clones. This sample was taken from a study of PD-1 blockade in mismatch repair-deficient tumors listed by TCRdb under 2017. Concerning the study at large: Between late 2013 and September 2016, the trial enrolled 86 consecutive patients with 12 mismatch repair-deficient cancer types, every one of whom had been previously treated and was progressing. Tumor-associated T cell clones in the peripheral blood of patients responding to PD-1 blockade were tracked using deep sequencing of TCR CDR3 regions.

The time point label on this specimen signifies: identical roughly ten-day culture without peptide (control). Mismatch repair deficiency in every enrolled patient was established by polymerase chain reaction or immunohistochemistry. TCR sequencing was carried out for three patients who responded to pembrolizumab therapy. Each of fewer than 10 ELISpot-reactive candidate neoantigen peptides was used in an approximately 10-day in vitro stimulation prior to TCR sequencing. A control culture with no peptide was handled in the same way and served as the baseline for calculating clone fold changes. In the phase II trial, pembrolizumab PD-1 blockade was tested prospectively in advanced mismatch repair-deficient cancers, no matter which tissue of origin the cancers came from. V and J lose 1 base and 2 bases, and a span of 8 bases separates them. CDR3 length: 14 amino acids, cysteine to phenylalanine. The retained sequence is limited to the CDR3, 42 bases, with the frame set at the first base. The germline V gene provides CDR1 SQVTM and CDR2 ANQGSEA.

General study outcomes and caveats: Rapid expansion after pembrolizumab followed by contraction, generally before radiologic responses, was shown by tumor-resident clones, which were often undetectable in blood before treatment. Three of seven peptides elicited clonal expansion, yielding around 140 unique blood TCRs, roughly 7 also found in tumor; all positive peptides derived from frameshift mutations.

This clonotype was sampled from an adult with mismatch repair-deficient cancer. The chain joins TRBV29-1 to TRBJ2-2; possibly the D gene is TRBD1, per 5 matching bases. The sample was cells cultured in vitro, taken from a patient treated with pembrolizumab. The sequenced DNA is TGCAGCGTTGAAGGGACACATAACACCGGGGAGCTGTTTTTT. It specifies CSVEGTHNTGELFF.